Following are 31 T cell receptor beta chains from one sample sequenced in a study of blood T cell repertoires in COVID-19. Here immunoSEQ multiplex PCR was the method, and the copy in TCRdb shows in-frame clones only, minus some. The repertoire has about 250,000 clones, roughly 89% of them found once; the top ten carry approximately 2.3%. Material: peripheral blood. These receptors were taken from a woman aged 60-75 years with COVID-19, enrolled during active disease.

This chain links TRBV19 with TRBJ1-2, with TRBD1 matching over 7 bases. This CDR3 spans 15 amino acids. Trimming took 10 bases from V and 0 from J; bases not matched to a gene: 11. CDR1 is LNHDA and CDR2 is SQIVND in the germline V gene (reference sequence). The DNA of the CDR3 is TGTGCCACCCGACGCGGGACAGATTCTAACTATGGCTACACCTTC. Residues: CATRRGTDSNYGYTF. The full variable domain, in which reference TRBV19 and TRBJ1-2 provide the parts outside the CDR3, is DGGITQSPKYLFRKEGQNVTLSCEQNLNHDAMYWYRQDPGQGLRLIYYSQIVNDFQKGDIAEGYSVSREKKESFPLTVTSAQKNPTAFYLCATRRGTDSNYGYTFGSGTRLTVV.

The chain recombines TRBV29-1 with TRBJ2-5, with D possibly being TRBD1 (6 bases). V was trimmed by 8 bases and J by 5 bases, leaving 15 bases between them. CDR3 size: 12 residues. CDR1 is SQVTM and CDR2 is ANQGSEA in the germline V gene. DNA of the CDR3: TGCAGCATCGCACAGGGATTGGAGACCCAGTACTTC. Encoded protein: CSIAQGLETQYF.

The V and J genes are TRBV11-3 and TRBJ1-6, with D uncertain. This CDR3 is built from 13 residues. V was pared by 5 bases and J by 10 bases, with 12 bases between. From germline, CDR1 is SGHNT and CDR2 YENEEA. CDR3 DNA: TGTGCCAGCAGCCTAAAAGTGGGCTCACCCCTCCACTTT. It specifies CASSLKVGSPLHF.

CDR3 sequence (DNA): TGCGCCAGCAGCCAAGGTGAAGGGGAAAGCTATGGCTACACCTTC. Its translation: CASSQGEGESYGYTF. The V call is TRBV4-1, the J call TRBJ1-2; tentatively, D is TRBD1 (5 bases). The CDR3 has 15 residues. The germline V gene has CDR1 MGHRA and CDR2 YSYEKL. The V and J ends lost 1 base and 4 bases respectively, with 13 bases between them.

The J gene is TRBJ2-7, the V gene TRBV3-1 (or the pseudogene TRBV3-2); D possibly corresponds to TRBD1 (6 bases). V was shortened by 4 bases and J by 6 bases, with 10 bases between the two germline ends. CDR1 is LGHDT, CDR2 YNNKEL, per germline (reference sequence). The CDR3 covers 12 residues. The CDR3 nucleotides read TGTGCCAGCAGCCGCGACAGGCTCGAGCAGTACTTC. Translation gives CASSRDRLEQYF.

The chain is built from TRBV13 and TRBJ1-6, with a possible D match to TRBD1 (5 bases). CDR3 size: 14 residues. CDR1 is PRHDT, CDR2 FYEKMQ, per germline (reference sequence). Trimming removed 5 bases at V and 5 bases at J, with 10 bases between. The CDR3 spells CASSLGLNNSPLHF. The CDR3 DNA reads TGTGCCAGCAGCCTGGGACTGAATAATTCACCCCTCCACTTT.

The rearrangement joins TRBV18 to TRBJ2-1; no clear D gene. Germline V gives CDR1 KGHSH, CDR2 LQKENI. Between the trimmed V and J ends, which lost 5 bases and 6 bases, there was a span of 5 bases. The CDR3 sequence is 11 residues long. The CDR3 sequence is CASSERNEQFF. The CDR3 DNA is TGTGCCAGCTCAGAGCGCAATGAGCAGTTCTTC.

The chain combines TRBV18 with TRBJ1-5; D perhaps matches TRBD1 (5 bases). V lost 1 base to trimming and J lost 5 bases, with 12 bases between them. Germline loops: CDR1 KGHSH, CDR2 LQKENI. The CDR3 length is 15 residues. The CDR3 protein is CASSPQAGPDQPQHF. CDR3 in DNA: TGTGCCAGCTCACCACAGGCGGGACCCGATCAGCCCCAGCATTTT.

The chain links TRBV9 to TRBJ1-4, with D perhaps TRBD1 (6 bases). With 3 bases removed from V and 12 bases from J, the gap between germline ends came to 15 bases. Germline lookup yields CDR1 SGDLS and CDR2 YYNGEE. The CDR3 covers 13 residues. CDR3 in amino acids: CASSALGTPQLFF. CDR3 DNA sequence: TGTGCCAGCAGCGCCCTCGGGACACCTCAACTGTTTTTT.

The V and J genes are TRBV19 and TRBJ2-3; 8 bases match TRBD2. Germline V lookup: CDR1 LNHDA, CDR2 SQIVND (reference sequence). This CDR3 contains 13 residues. The J segment lost 11 bases and the V segment lost 4 bases, leaving 8 bases of the junction unmatched. The CDR3 spells CASSTAGLERQYF. The CDR3 DNA reads TGTGCCAGTAGTACAGCGGGACTAGAGAGGCAGTATTTT.

This clone was detected only once. The chain carries TRBV2 and TRBJ2-5, with 9 bases matching TRBD2. The CDR3 spans 15 residues. CDR1 is SNHLY, CDR2 FYNNEI, per germline. V lost 7 bases and J lost 6; bases outside the gene matches: 12. DNA for the CDR3: TGTGCCAGCACCCTCCTGGCTAGCGGGGATAAGACCCAGTACTTC. As protein: CASTLLASGDKTQYF.

V gene TRBV7-2 combines with J gene TRBJ2-7; perhaps TRBD2 as D (5 bases). V shed 0 bases and J shed 6 bases, with 12 bases lying between them. The CDR3 totals 14 residues. Germline V gene sequence: CDR1 SGHTA, CDR2 FQGNSA. In nucleotides, the CDR3 is TGTGCCAGCAGCTTAGCCACTAGATCGCCCGAGCAGTACTTC. This encodes CASSLATRSPEQYF.

The chain has TRBV4-1 and TRBJ2-7; 12 nucleotides line up with TRBD2. The CDR3 runs 16 residues. The V gene's germline CDR1 is MGHRA and CDR2 YSYEKL. Losses at the gene ends were 1 base for V and 5 bases for J; bases not matched to a gene: 6. The CDR3 DNA reads as TGCGCCAGCAGCCAAGCTCAACTAGCGGGGGGCCACGAGCAGTACTTC. Residues: CASSQAQLAGGHEQYF.

As DNA, the CDR3 is TGTGCCAGCAGTTTATCGAGACAGAACACTGAAGCTTTCTTT. Translating it yields CASSLSRQNTEAFF. This rearrangement joins TRBV27 to TRBJ1-1; D unclear. V dropped 0 bases and J dropped 1 base, with 6 bases sitting between them. This CDR3 contains 14 residues. Germline V gene lookup returns CDR1 MNHEY and CDR2 SMNVEV (reference sequence).

The rearrangement joins TRBV6-2 or TRBV6-3 to TRBJ1-5; 10 bases are a match to TRBD1. Germline assignment: CDR1 MNHEY and CDR2 SVGEGT. This CDR3 spans 17 amino acids. V was pared by 2 bases and J by 3 bases, with 7 bases of the junction left unmatched. The CDR3 nucleotides read TGTGCCAGCAGTTACGGCCTGGGACAGGGGATCAATCAGCCCCAGCATTTT. Its protein is CASSYGLGQGINQPQHF.

The chain has TRBV24-1 and TRBJ2-3; the D gene is possibly TRBD1 (6 bases). CDR3 size: 17 residues. Per germline, CDR1 KGHDR and CDR2 SFDVKD. V lost 4 bases and J 0 bases, leaving 16 bases between the germline ends. This chain's CDR3 is CATSELTGFASTDTQYF. The CDR3 nucleotides are TGTGCCACCAGTGAATTAACAGGGTTTGCCAGCACAGATACGCAGTATTTT.

V and J are TRBV6-8 and TRBJ1-2; a weak D match, TRBD1 (6 bases). Germline CDR1 reads MNHGY; CDR2 reads SAAAGT. This CDR3 region has 18 residues. Trimming shortened V by 8 bases and J by 8 bases, and 33 bases separated the two germline ends. The CDR3 here is CASPPGGRGGENLRGYTF. CDR3 nucleotide sequence: TGTGCCAGCCCGCCGGGGGGGCGGGGTGGGGAGAACCTGCGAGGCTACACCTTC.

This clone has just one count. The sample contains more than one DNA sequence encoding this CDR3. The chain combines TRBV5-1 with TRBJ1-1; 11 bases map to TRBD1. CDR1 and CDR2 from the germline V gene are SGHRS and YFSETQ. After removal of 0 bases from V and 2 bases from J, the junction contained 6 bases not matched to a gene. This CDR3 has 17 amino acids. CDR3 region: CASSLALGQGANTEAFF. In DNA, the CDR3 is TGCGCCAGCAGCTTGGCCCTCGGACAGGGGGCTAACACTGAAGCTTTCTTT.

A few counts support this clone. The chain is built from TRBV3-1 (or the pseudogene TRBV3-2) and TRBJ1-1, with TRBD1 identical over 9 bases. The CDR3 length is 13 residues. Trimming at V came to 5 bases and at J to 5 bases, leaving 3 bases not matched to a gene. CDR1 is LGHDT, CDR2 YNNKEL, per germline (reference sequence). The CDR3 sequence is CASSGQGWTEAFF. DNA of the CDR3: TGTGCCAGCAGCGGACAGGGGTGGACTGAAGCTTTCTTT.

This clone was detected only once. The chain employs TRBV7-2 and TRBJ2-7; D gene unclear. Deletions cut 1 base from V and 3 bases from J, with 7 bases between. CDR1 and CDR2 from the germline V gene are SGHTA and FQGNSA. The CDR3 covers 13 residues. The CDR3 region is CASSLDRVYEQYF. The CDR3 DNA sequence: TGTGCCAGCAGCTTAGACCGGGTCTACGAGCAGTACTTC. The full variable domain, completed using reference TRBV7-2 and TRBJ2-7, is GAGVSQSPSNKVTEKGKDVELRCDPISGHTALYWYRQSLGQGLEFLIYFQGNSAPDKSGLPSDRFSAERTGGSVSTLTIQRTQQEDSAVYLCASSLDRVYEQYFGPGTRLTVT.

The V and J genes are TRBV4-3 and TRBJ2-3; weak D call: TRBD1 (5 bases). Germline assignment: CDR1 LGHNA and CDR2 YSLEER. Trimming removed 2 bases from V and 4 bases from J, with 19 bases in between. The CDR3 length is 17 residues. CDR3 nucleotides: TGCGCCAGCAGCCAAATAGGTAGTACCCTAGGGGCAGATACGCAGTATTTT. It yields the protein CASSQIGSTLGADTQYF.

V is TRBV11-2 and J is TRBJ2-3; 8 bases line up with TRBD1. This CDR3 is built from 15 residues. The germline CDR1 and CDR2 sequences are SGHAT and FQNNGV. The V segment lost 5 bases and the J segment 1 base; nucleotides outside the gene matches: 5. CDR3 nucleotide sequence: TGTGCCAGCAGCGCCAGGGGGCTACGCACAGATACGCAGTATTTT. It yields the protein CASSARGLRTDTQYF.

This chain uses TRBV6-6 with TRBJ2-5, with 7 bases lining up with TRBD1. The junction had 6 bases not matched to a gene; V was cut back by 0 bases and J by 2 bases. CDR3 length: 16 residues. Germline CDR1 is MNHNY and CDR2 is SVGAGI (reference sequence). The CDR3 spells CASSYSWGTEQETQYF. The DNA for the CDR3 is TGTGCCAGCAGTTACTCGTGGGGGACAGAGCAAGAGACCCAGTACTTC.

The V gene is TRBV5-1, the J gene TRBJ1-3; D is ambiguous. The CDR3 loop spans 16 amino acids. Trimming removed 0 bases at V and 0 bases at J, with 10 bases between. Germline CDR1 SGHRS, CDR2 YFSETQ. The CDR3 DNA sequence: TGCGCCAGCAGCTTGGGGGAGGCCTACTCTGGAAACACCATATATTTT. Residues: CASSLGEAYSGNTIYF. Full variable domain (rest looked up from reference TRBV5-1 and TRBJ1-3): KAGVTQTPRYLIKTRGQQVTLSCSPISGHRSVSWYQQTPGQGLQFLFEYFSETQRNKGNFPGRFSGRQFSNSRSEMNVSTLELGDSALYLCASSLGEAYSGNTIYFGEGSWLTVV.

On this clone: The germline gene is not matched at one end of the junction; a read error may be the cause. V usage is TRBV4-3 and J usage is TRBJ1-5; D is unclear. The germline V gene encodes CDR1 LGHNA and CDR2 YSLEER. CDR3 length: 15 amino acids. CDR3 DNA: TGCGCCGGCAGCCAAGATGGCCATAGCAATCAGCCCCAGCATTTT. It specifies CAGSQDGHSNQPQHF.

The rearrangement joins TRBV25-1 to TRBJ1-3, with a weak D call TRBD1 (6 bases). The germline V gene encodes CDR1 MGHDK and CDR2 SYGVNS. This CDR3 has 15 residues. V shed 7 bases and J shed 0 bases, with 13 bases lying between them. CDR3 amino acids: CASIGDTSSGNTIYF. In DNA, the CDR3 is TGTGCCAGCATCGGGGACACGAGCTCTGGAAACACCATATATTTT.

The chain combines TRBV12-5 with TRBJ1-5; 7 bases agree with TRBD1. The CDR3 has 16 residues. Germline assignment: CDR1 LGHNT and CDR2 FRNRAP. V dropped 0 bases and J dropped 6; count of bases not matched to a gene: 8. This CDR3 reads CASGLVHDRVSQPQHF. For the CDR3, the DNA is TGTGCTAGTGGTTTGGTACACGACAGGGTAAGTCAGCCCCAGCATTTT.

The CDR3 nucleotides are TGTGCCAGCAGCTTAGGCGGACAGGGCGGCCAGCCCCAGCATTTT. Its protein product is CASSLGGQGGQPQHF. V gene TRBV7-2 combines with J gene TRBJ1-5; 8 bases match TRBD1. Trimming took 1 base from V and 7 from J; bases not matched to a gene: 6. CDR1 is SGHTA and CDR2 is FQGNSA in the germline V gene. The CDR3 length is 15 residues.

V usage is TRBV6-6 and J usage is TRBJ2-5, with a weak D call TRBD1 (5 bases). The germline V gene has CDR1 MNHNY and CDR2 SVGAGI (reference sequence). Between the trimmed V and J ends, which lost 6 bases and 5 bases, there was a span of 19 bases. The length of the CDR3 is 15 residues. CDR3 residues: CASSPRAGPRETQYF. DNA of the CDR3: TGTGCCAGCAGCCCCAGGGCAGGGCCCCGGGAGACCCAGTACTTC.

This chain links TRBV6-6 with TRBJ1-4; TRBD1 aligns across 8 bases. This CDR3 has 14 residues. Germline CDR1 MNHNY, CDR2 SVGAGI (reference sequence). J lost 3 bases, V lost 5 bases, and 2 bases had no gene match. The chain's CDR3 is CASSQQGANEKLFF. DNA of the CDR3: TGTGCCAGCAGTCAACAGGGGGCTAATGAAAAACTGTTTTTT.

This chain links TRBV9 with TRBJ1-1; D is unresolved. Trimming stripped 1 base from V and 0 bases from J, with 7 bases between. Germline CDR1 is SGDLS and CDR2 is YYNGEE. This CDR3 is 14 amino acids long. This chain's CDR3 is CASSVNTLNTEAFF. CDR3 bases: TGTGCCAGCAGCGTAAACACGCTGAACACTGAAGCTTTCTTT.